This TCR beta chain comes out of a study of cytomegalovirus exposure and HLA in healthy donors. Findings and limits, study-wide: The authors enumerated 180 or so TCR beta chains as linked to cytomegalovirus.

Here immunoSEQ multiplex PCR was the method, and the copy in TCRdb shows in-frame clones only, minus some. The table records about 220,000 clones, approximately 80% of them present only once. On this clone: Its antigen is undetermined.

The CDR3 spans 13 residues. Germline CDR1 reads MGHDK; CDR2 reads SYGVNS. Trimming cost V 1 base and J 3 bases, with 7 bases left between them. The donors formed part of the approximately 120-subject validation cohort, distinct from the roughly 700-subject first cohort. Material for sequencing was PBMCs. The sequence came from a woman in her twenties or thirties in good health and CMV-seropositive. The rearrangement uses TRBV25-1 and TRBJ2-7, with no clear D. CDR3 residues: CASSEFTDYEQYF. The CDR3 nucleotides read TGTGCCAGCAGTGAATTTACAGACTACGAGCAGTACTTC.